Here is one TCR beta chain with its context. Its antigen is currently unknown. Generated by immunoSEQ multiplex PCR, the TCRdb table keeps only in-frame clones and is missing some. The sample contains about 1 million clones, 75% of which appear only once. This entry belongs to a study of shared clonotypes between healthy human individuals. Germline V gene data show CDR1 as SGHNT and CDR2 as YYREEE (reference sequence). Trimming took 0 bases from V and 10 from J, leaving 7 bases between them. This CDR3 contains 11 residues. Whole-study results and caveats: Sampling covered nothing but blood. Tissue TCR repertoires likely differ from those found in blood.

This chain uses TRBV5-4 with TRBJ1-1, with D hard to call. The specimen sequenced was memory CD4+ T cells sorted from blood. Specified subset: CD45RA-negative fraction. The receptor's source is a man aged 18-30 years in good health. CDR3 loop: CASSLGSVAFF. CDR3 bases: TGTGCCAGCAGCTTGGGTAGCGTAGCTTTCTTT.